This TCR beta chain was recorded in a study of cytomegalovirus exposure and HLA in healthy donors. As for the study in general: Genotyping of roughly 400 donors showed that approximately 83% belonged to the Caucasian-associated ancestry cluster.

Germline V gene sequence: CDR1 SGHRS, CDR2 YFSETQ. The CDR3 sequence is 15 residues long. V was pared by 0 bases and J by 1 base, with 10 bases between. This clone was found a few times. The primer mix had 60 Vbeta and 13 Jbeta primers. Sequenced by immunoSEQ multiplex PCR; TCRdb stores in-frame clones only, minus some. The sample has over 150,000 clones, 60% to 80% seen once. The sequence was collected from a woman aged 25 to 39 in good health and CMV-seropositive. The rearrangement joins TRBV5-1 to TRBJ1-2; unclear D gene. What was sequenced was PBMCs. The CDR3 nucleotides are TGCGCCAGCAGCTTGGATCCGGGTCTTAACTATGGCTACACCTTC. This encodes CASSLDPGLNYGYTF.